These 13 T cell receptor beta chains share one sample of origin, sequenced in a study of blood T cell repertoires in COVID-19. Produced via immunoSEQ multiplex PCR; TCRdb's table is partial and in-frame only. The profile shows hundreds of thousands of clones, 80% to 90% of them singletons. The sequencing input was peripheral blood. The receptors stem from a woman over 75 with COVID-19, enrolled during active disease.

The rearrangement links TRBV21-1 to TRBJ1-5. TRBV21-1 is annotated as a pseudogene. This CDR3 is 16 amino acids long. CDR3 coding DNA: TGTGCCAGCAGCTCCGGCTCGGGGTGTCTTAATCAGCCCCAGCATTTT. Translation gives CASSSGSGCLNQPQHF.

The chain couples TRBV28 to TRBJ1-2; D unclear. CDR1 is MDHEN and CDR2 is SYDVKM in the germline V gene. V was shortened by 4 bases and J by 0 bases, with 15 bases between the two germline ends. CDR3 length equals 16 residues. The CDR3 is CASSSSSLGANYGYTF. The CDR3 DNA reads TGTGCCAGCAGTTCCAGCTCGTTGGGAGCTAACTATGGCTACACCTTC.

V usage is TRBV30 and J usage is TRBJ1-1; 8 bases line up with TRBD1. The CDR3 covers 12 residues. Germline CDR1 and CDR2: GTSNPN and SVGIG (reference sequence). J gave up 9 bases and V 2 bases, and 5 bases lay outside the gene matches. CDR3 residues: CAWSSRTGKAFF. The CDR3 DNA sequence: TGTGCCTGGAGTTCCAGGACAGGGAAAGCTTTCTTT.

This chain joins TRBV2 and TRBJ2-2; D not resolved. The CDR3 totals 13 residues. V lost 7 bases to trimming and J lost 3 bases, with 9 bases between them. From germline, CDR1 is SNHLY and CDR2 FYNNEI. CDR3 nucleotide sequence: TGTGCCAGCAACGCGGAACACACCGGGGAGCTGTTTTTT. As protein: CASNAEHTGELFF.

This clone was counted a few times. The chain employs TRBV5-4 and TRBJ2-3, with 14 bases fitting TRBD2. J lost 1 base, V lost 4 bases, and 8 bases had no gene match. The V gene's germline CDR1 is SGHNT and CDR2 YYREEE (reference sequence). This CDR3 contains 18 residues. CDR3 protein: CASSPGTSGSLGTDTQYF. In DNA form, the CDR3 reads TGTGCCAGCAGCCCCGGGACTAGCGGGAGTTTAGGCACAGATACGCAGTATTTT. The whole variable domain, filled in from reference TRBV5-4 and TRBJ2-3, reads ETGVTQSPTHLIKTRGQQVTLRCSSQSGHNTVSWYQQALGQGPQFIFQYYREEENGRGNFPPRFSGLQFPNYSSELNVNALELDDSALYLCASSPGTSGSLGTDTQYFGPGTRLTVL.

This clone was counted ten times or more. The CDR3 DNA reads as TGTGCCAGCAGCAGAAAGCGGGAGGGGGAGACCCAGTACTTC. This sequence encodes CASSRKREGETQYF. The chain links TRBV21-1 to TRBJ2-5; TRBD2, the table's D call, lacks a check against the DNA. TRBV21-1 counts as a pseudogene. The CDR3 is made up of 14 amino acids.

The gene calls are TRBV27 and TRBJ1-1; D gene ambiguous. The CDR3 extends over 13 amino acids. The germline V and J ends were trimmed by 6 bases and 2 bases, with 10 bases remaining between them. Germline V gene data show CDR1 as MNHEY and CDR2 as SMNVEV (reference sequence). CDR3: CASRDGLNTEAFF. CDR3 in DNA: TGTGCCAGCAGAGACGGACTAAACACTGAAGCTTTCTTT.

This clone was seen a few times. This sequence joins TRBV18 and TRBJ1-6; 7 positions agree with TRBD1. Germline V gives CDR1 KGHSH, CDR2 LQKENI. The CDR3 length is 17 residues. The trim removed 1 base at V and 0 bases at J, leaving 3 bases unmatched. CDR3 DNA: TGTGCCAGCTCACCACTAGGACAGGACTCCTATAATTCACCCCTCCACTTT. It yields the protein CASSPLGQDSYNSPLHF.

In nucleotides, the CDR3 is TGTGCCAGCAGCAAAGCGCATAGGGACAGGGACTACAATGAGCAGTTCTTC. Protein: CASSKAHRDRDYNEQFF. V gene TRBV21-1 combines with J gene TRBJ2-1; TRBD1 is the table's D call, not checked against the DNA. TRBV21-1 is assigned pseudogene status. The CDR3 covers 17 residues.

This clone occurred once. The chain couples TRBV5-1 to TRBJ2-3; D not certain. The CDR3 contains 12 residues. Germline V gene lookup returns CDR1 SGHRS and CDR2 YFSETQ. V was clipped by 4 bases and J by 5 bases, with 8 bases between them. CDR3 DNA: TGCGCCAGCAGCAATAACTTAGATACGCAGTATTTT. Residues: CASSNNLDTQYF.

A single count supports this clone. V usage is TRBV5-1 and J usage is TRBJ1-2, with TRBD1 matching over 9 bases. Germline CDR1 and CDR2: SGHRS and YFSETQ. This CDR3 spans 14 amino acids. Trimming at V came to 0 bases and at J to 6 bases, leaving 3 bases not matched to a gene. This CDR3 reads CASSLGTGGDGYTF. CDR3 DNA sequence: TGCGCCAGCAGCTTGGGAACAGGGGGCGATGGCTACACCTTC.

In this sample, this clone turned up a few times. The chain employs TRBV2 and TRBJ1-2; D is perhaps TRBD1 (6 bases). Deletions cut 6 bases from V and 6 bases from J, with 23 bases between. This CDR3 region has 16 residues. Germline lookup yields CDR1 SNHLY and CDR2 FYNNEI. The DNA of the CDR3 is TGTGCCAGCAGGGGCCAGGGGTCCATAACCCGGGATGGCTACACCTTC. This gives the protein CASRGQGSITRDGYTF.

The chain combines TRBV5-8 with TRBJ2-5; D not certain. CDR1 is SGHTS, CDR2 YDEGEE, per germline. The CDR3 extends over 13 amino acids. V dropped 1 base and J dropped 5 bases, with 9 bases sitting between them. CDR3 in DNA: TGTGCCAGCAGCTTGTCAGGAATGGAGACCCAGTACTTC. This encodes CASSLSGMETQYF.